The source of this T cell receptor beta chain is a study of blood T cells in healthy people across ages. Study-wide findings and caveats: Possibly confounding the expanded clonotype changes was the fact that donor CMV status was unknown.

The authors ran a second PCR of roughly 6 to 12 cycles using a sample-barcoded 5' primer and a J-beta primer mix. Every single cDNA molecule received a tag from a template-switch adaptor with 12 random nucleotides. MiXCR, run by TCRdb on the 5' RACE reads, gives a single entry per CDR3 protein. This table holds around 1.5 million distinct CDR3 sequences, 59% found once. Every donor provided around 10 milliliters of peripheral blood. The table lists this clonotype with many counts. Its matching antigen is unknown. The specimen was blood. The source is a man in his late teens or twenties in good health.

The CDR3 here is CASSLGLAVDTQYF. CDR3 nucleotide sequence: TGTGCCAGCAGTTTGGGACTAGCCGTAGATACGCAGTATTTT. The chain joins TRBV28 to TRBJ2-3, with 9 nucleotides matching TRBD2. This CDR3 has 14 residues. Germline CDR1 and CDR2: MDHEN and SYDVKM. Germline trimming cut 3 bases from V and 5 bases from J; bases unmatched to any gene: 3.